The next 9 T cell receptor beta chains were all read from a single sample in a study of control samples from healthy donors and cancer patients. Here immunoSEQ multiplex PCR was the method, and the copy in TCRdb shows in-frame clones only, minus some. The sample has 150,000 to 200,000 clones; more than 90% are singletons. What was sequenced was blood. The receptor set was obtained from a woman between 35 and 50 years old in good health.

The chain uses TRBV5-4 and TRBJ1-1, with D perhaps matching TRBD1 (6 bases). Germline CDR1 and CDR2: SGHNT and YYREEE (reference sequence). V was shortened by 4 bases and J by 10 bases, with 20 bases between the two germline ends. This CDR3 has 14 residues. The CDR3 spells CASSQRGGPGVAFF. CDR3 DNA sequence: TGTGCCAGCAGCCAGAGGGGGGGGCCAGGGGTAGCTTTCTTT.

This chain uses TRBV3-1 (or the pseudogene TRBV3-2) with TRBJ1-5; D gene ambiguous. CDR1 is LGHDT, CDR2 YNNKEL, per germline (reference sequence). V shed 3 bases and J shed 1 base, with 7 bases lying between them. The length of the CDR3 is 14 residues. CDR3 loop: CASSHGVSNQPQHF. The CDR3 DNA follows: TGTGCCAGCAGCCACGGGGTGAGCAATCAGCCCCAGCATTTT.

This clone was seen only once. V is TRBV6-5 and J is TRBJ2-2; the match to TRBD2 covers 7 bases. With 6 bases clipped from V and 0 bases from J, the junction kept 1 base outside the gene matches. CDR1 MNHEY and CDR2 SVGAGI come from the germline V gene. This CDR3 has 14 residues. In DNA form, the CDR3 reads TGTGCCAGCAGGGGGAGGGCGAACACCGGGGAGCTGTTTTTT. This codes for CASRGRANTGELFF.

This clone was seen a handful of times. The rearrangement joins TRBV6-2 or TRBV6-3 to TRBJ1-4; D perhaps matches TRBD1 (5 bases). The CDR3 is made up of 15 amino acids. The V end lost 4 bases, the J end lost 7 bases, and 16 bases lay between the germline ends. Germline CDR1 and CDR2: MNHEY and SVGEGT. CDR3 sequence reads: CASSSPGTVGEKLFF. CDR3 nucleotide sequence: TGTGCCAGCAGTTCCCCCGGGACGGTCGGTGAAAAACTGTTTTTT.

J is TRBJ2-3 and V is TRBV12-3 or TRBV12-4; D is undetermined. The CDR3 has 12 amino acids. Deletions cut 7 bases from V and 4 bases from J, with 9 bases between. CDR3 region: CASKPLADTQYF. The CDR3 DNA is TGTGCCAGCAAACCCTTGGCAGATACGCAGTATTTT.

This chain links TRBV4-1 with TRBJ2-7; D remains ambiguous. V lost 4 bases and J lost 4, with 20 bases in between. This CDR3 is built from 16 residues. Germline V gene lookup returns CDR1 MGHRA and CDR2 YSYEKL. As DNA, the CDR3 is TGCGCCAGCAGCCTAAATCACTACCAGGCGATATACGAGCAGTACTTC. It codes for CASSLNHYQAIYEQYF.

V gene TRBV5-1 combines with J gene TRBJ1-2; the match to TRBD1 covers 8 bases. Germline V lookup: CDR1 SGHRS, CDR2 YFSETQ. There are 18 residues in the CDR3. V lost 1 base, J lost 0 bases, and 11 bases stayed unmatched. The CDR3: CASSLRIQGAEANYGYTF. The CDR3 DNA is TGCGCCAGCAGCTTGAGAATCCAGGGGGCCGAAGCTAACTATGGCTACACCTTC.

V gene TRBV2 combines with J gene TRBJ2-3; no clear D. Germline-derived CDR1 and CDR2 are SNHLY and FYNNEI. Trimming removed 6 bases at V and 10 bases at J, with 17 bases between. The CDR3 length is 13 residues. In DNA, the CDR3 is TGTGCCAGCAGGGTACCCCCGCCCCTGCCGCAGTATTTT. Translating it yields CASRVPPPLPQYF. Variable domain in full (rest from reference TRBV2 and TRBJ2-3): EPEVTQTPSHQVTQMGQEVILRCVPISNHLYFYWYRQILGQKVEFLVSFYNNEISEKSEIFDDQFSVERPDGSNFTLKIRSTKLEDSAMYFCASRVPPPLPQYFGPGTRLTVL.

The count of this clone is one. The chain couples TRBV27 to TRBJ2-1; the D is unclear. Germline loops: CDR1 MNHEY, CDR2 SMNVEV (reference sequence). CDR3 length equals 14 residues. V lost 5 bases to trimming and J lost 4 bases, with 12 bases between them. CDR3: CASSLTPFYNEQFF. The CDR3 region has the DNA TGTGCCAGCAGTCTTACCCCGTTTTACAATGAGCAGTTCTTC.